This T cell receptor (beta chain) is drawn from a study of blood T cell repertoires in COVID-19 (dated by TCRdb to about 2020). Regarding the complete study: Collaborator samples came from the United States, Italy and Spain and covered acute and convalescent phases of COVID-19. Subjects who had been exposed to COVID-19, were actively infected with it, or had recovered from it provided the deeply sampled blood TCRbeta repertoires that made up the dataset. Where available, HLA class I and class II types were obtained from metadata supplied by the sample provider rather than from assay-based typing. The samples were drawn from two sources: the first 160 participants of the ongoing ImmuneRACE study, and 950 to 1,500 subjects contributed by 6 global collaborators. The repertoires were released in a freely available public database intended as a resource for research on the immune response to SARS-CoV-2. The material from the prospective study consisted of cDNA or gDNA derived from T cells, B-cell-depleted T cells, or PBMCs. Sample metadata almost always included a de-identified subject ID, COVID-19 status, age in years and sex.

The full study reports these points: The amount of clinical and demographic metadata varied by source and participant and was provided uncurated.

Between the V and J ends, shortened by 0 bases and 1 base respectively, the junction contains 4 bases. From the cysteine through the phenylalanine, the CDR3 covers 13 amino acids. Only the CDR3 part of the read is kept: 39 bases, read in frame from the first base. CDR1 and CDR2 were assigned from the germline V gene as SGHDT and YYEEEE. TCRbeta CDR3 regions were amplified from genomic DNA by means of the immunoSEQ Assay, a bias-controlled multiplex PCR. The paper's processing steps were these. The number of nucleated cells in each sample was estimated by amplification of reference gene primers within the assay. To quantify the absolute abundance of each unique TCRbeta CDR3 rearrangement, sequence reads were collapsed and filtered. Productive Simpson clonality was computed per sample as the square root of Simpson's diversity index over productive rearrangements. TCRdb retrieved this table from immuneACCESS and kept in-frame rearrangements only. Not all clones are present; in checked studies, unresolved V genes account for under half, and no reason is known for the remainder. Clone size and the V and J calls come from that table; the DNA yielded D and trimming. This sample has 200,000 or so clones in its table, and about four fifths of those were observed once. The top ten constitute around 12% of the sample.

This clone was counted at least ten times. Its antigen is currently not known. The record has no base qualities; no much larger clone is one base away. One collaborating source in Seattle enrolled patients while the patients were actively infected and followed the patients over time throughout the course of disease. The collaborating institutions used their own protocols to collect whole blood in K2EDTA tubes. For TCRbeta analysis, collaborators shipped samples as frozen whole blood, isolated PBMCs, or DNA extracted from either of those sample types. The V gene is TRBV5-6 and the J gene is TRBJ1-1; the D gene identity is not certain. The source is a woman of 80 years or more with COVID-19, enrolled during active disease. Sequenced: peripheral blood. The sequence in DNA is TGTGCCAGCAGCTTGGATCGGAACACTGAAGCTTTCTTT. This translates into CASSLDRNTEAFF.